The clone carrying this TCR beta chain was detected many times. As yet, its antigen is unknown. The CDR3 goes on 3 residues after the read ends, and that part is filled in from the germline J gene. This entry is derived from a study of T cell clonality in common variable immunodeficiency. Clones were sequenced by immunoSEQ multiplex PCR, and TCRdb holds only the in-frame ones, with some missing. The sample gives about 34,000 clones, none seen only once, and the top ten clones hold 0.95%. Trimming removed 0 bases from V and 1 base from J, with 10 bases in between. Germline CDR1 and CDR2: SGHRS and YFSETQ. The CDR3 is made up of 15 amino acids. Overall study results and limits: CVID subjects had higher TCRbeta clonality than healthy controls, most marked in about a third. Reportedly, TCR beta sequences from common variable immunodeficiency showed fewer deletions and N-nucleotide insertions.

The source of this sequence is a person aged 18-70 years in good health. Sequenced material: peripheral blood mononuclear cells. The chain is built from TRBV5-1 and TRBJ1-1; D gene uncertain. The covered CDR3 bases are TGCGCCAGCAGCTTGGCAGGTTTCCCGAACACTGAA. As protein: CASSLAGFPNTE. The whole CDR3 protein is CASSLAGFPNTEAFF.